The clone carrying this T cell receptor (beta chain) appeared a single time. What it recognizes is unknown. TCRdb's copy holds only in-frame clones and misses some; the assay was immunoSEQ multiplex PCR. In the table there are 130,000 to 150,000 clones, more than 90% of which are singletons. The CDR3 consists of 15 residues. J was trimmed by 2 bases and V by 5 bases; bases with no gene match: 6. CDR1 and CDR2 from the germline V gene are SGHRS and YFSETQ. The data originate from a study of T cell responses to AZD1222 COVID-19 vaccine. Study summary: Investigators merged groups given second doses at roughly 4 or roughly 12 weeks.

Findings and limits, study-wide: Only five or six individuals given AZD1222 were seropositive at baseline. Clonal diversity may have been underestimated, and the donors were mostly white British, with more females than males. Spike-spanning, vaccine-associated CD4 TCRs were dominant at 160-218 and 743-854.

This sequence was found in an adult in good health. This chain connects TRBV5-1 to TRBJ2-7, with TRBD1 matching 11 bases. Here the sequenced sample was peripheral blood, taken on day 0 of AZD1222 vaccination. CDR3 sequence: CASRDPGQGAYEQYF. The CDR3 coding sequence is TGCGCCAGCAGGGATCCGGGACAGGGGGCCTACGAGCAGTACTTC. The variable domain in full, completed from reference TRBV5-1 and TRBJ2-7, reads KAGVTQTPRYLIKTRGQQVTLSCSPISGHRSVSWYQQTPGQGLQFLFEYFSETQRNKGNFPGRFSGRQFSNSRSEMNVSTLELGDSALYLCASRDPGQGAYEQYFGPGTRLTVT.